This TCR beta chain derives from a study of OX40 agonist ivuxolimab in advanced cancers. About the research overall: The treatment was a fully human IgG2 OX40 agonist, ivuxolimab. All patients had ivuxolimab intravenously every 2 weeks at 0.01 to 10 mg/kg.

V gave up 6 bases and J gave up 1 base, with 16 bases separating them. Per germline, CDR1 SNHLY and CDR2 FYNNEI. The CDR3 is 16 residues long. General observations from the study: Among the lowest peripheral clonal expansion occurred in 0.1-3.0 mg/kg partial responders.

Regarding this clone: Its antigen is unknown.

Sampling of blood occurred at baseline, cycle 4 day 1, and cycle 7 day 1. The assay was immunoSEQ multiplex PCR, and TCRdb's table has in-frame clones only and misses some. The data contain about 63,000 clones, around 85% of them singletons. The rearrangement uses TRBV2 and TRBJ2-4; no clear D gene. The TCR originated in an adult with an advanced solid tumor such as melanoma, head and neck, liver or kidney cancer. This sample comprised CD4+ or CD8+ T cells sorted from blood, obtained in a trial of the OX40 agonist ivuxolimab. In DNA, the CDR3 is TGTGCCAGCAGCGACCAACCCATCCCGGCCAAAAACATTCAGTACTTC. It codes for CASSDQPIPAKNIQYF.